This T cell receptor beta chain came from a study of T cells in Graves' hyperthyroidism and ophthalmopathy. Researchers amplified the TCR beta CDR3 regions from RNA transcripts. Primed by the HTBI set, a first-round RT-PCR was run on the TCR CDR3. Each CDR3 protein is one row after TCRdb ran MiXCR on the multiplex PCR reads. This table holds 500,000 to 750,000 distinct CDR3 sequences, roughly 46% found once. This clonotype was seen repeatedly, ten times or more. Its target is not known. Study observations and caveats: Separating ophthalmopathy from stable hyperthyroidism was achieved by a 13 V-J model. Expanded thyroid clonotypes (above 0.001) were mostly also found in blood.

Trimming removed 5 bases from V and 2 bases from J; junction bases left unmatched: 4. The CDR3 is 16 amino acids. Germline CDR1 MDHEN, CDR2 SYDVKM. The TCR sequence derives from a young woman with Graves' hyperthyroidism. The rearrangement joins TRBV28 to TRBJ2-6, with 9 bases aligning to TRBD1. The sample was peripheral blood or thyroid tissue (not recorded which). CDR3 in DNA: TGTGCCAGCAGTGAAACAGGGGGCCCTGGGGCCAACGTCCTGACTTTC. Amino acids: CASSETGGPGANVLTF.